This passage covers 32 T cell receptor beta chains from one sample sequenced in a study of cytomegalovirus exposure and HLA in healthy donors. Both 60 Vbeta primers and 13 Jbeta primers went into the PCR. TCRdb's copy holds only in-frame clones and misses some; the assay was immunoSEQ multiplex PCR. The sample consists of about 170,000 clones, about 76% of them appearing once. Source material: PBMCs. The source is a woman younger than 30 in good health and CMV-seropositive.

The chain joins TRBV11-2 to TRBJ1-3; tentative D call: TRBD1 (6 bases). The germline V and J ends were trimmed by 5 bases and 0 bases, with 11 bases remaining between them. This CDR3 is built from 15 residues. Germline CDR1 and CDR2: SGHAT and FQNNGV. The CDR3 sequence: CASSLQGSSGNTIYF. CDR3 DNA: TGTGCCAGCAGCCTACAGGGCAGCTCTGGAAACACCATATATTTT.

The chain has TRBV27 and TRBJ2-1, with D hard to call. Germline V gene sequence: CDR1 MNHEY, CDR2 SMNVEV (reference sequence). This CDR3 is 11 amino acids long. V was pared by 5 bases and J by 5 bases, with 4 bases between. The CDR3 DNA follows: TGTGCCAGCAGTCTAGACAATGAGCAGTTCTTC. Protein: CASSLDNEQFF.

The rearrangement uses TRBV30 and TRBJ2-3; TRBD1 matches 9 bases. Trimming cost V 8 bases and J 6 bases; bases outside gene matches: 15. This CDR3 has 15 residues. Looked up from germline, CDR1 is GTSNPN and CDR2 is SVGIG (reference sequence). In DNA, the CDR3 is TGTGCCGGGCCCTCCGGGACAGGGAGCGGGGATACGCAGTATTTT. Residues: CAGPSGTGSGDTQYF.

The gene calls are TRBV9 and TRBJ1-6, with a weak D call TRBD1 (5 bases). Germline V gene data show CDR1 as SGDLS and CDR2 as YYNGEE. The length of the CDR3 is 14 residues. V dropped 1 base and J dropped 10 bases, with 12 bases sitting between them. The CDR3 spells CASSVSGGWSPLHF. The CDR3 DNA reads as TGTGCCAGCAGCGTAAGCGGGGGATGGTCACCCCTCCACTTT.

This clone was detected only once. The chain combines TRBV28 with TRBJ1-1; D gene unclear. The ends were cut back, 7 bases at V and 0 bases at J, with 12 bases in the middle. This CDR3 has 14 amino acids. Germline V gives CDR1 MDHEN, CDR2 SYDVKM. Written as DNA, the CDR3 is TGTGCCAGCACCTTGGCGAGCGTGAACACTGAAGCTTTCTTT. This translates into CASTLASVNTEAFF.

This clone appeared a few times. This rearrangement joins TRBV6-5 to TRBJ2-5; the D is unclear. V lost 5 bases and J 4 bases, leaving 11 bases between the germline ends. CDR1 and CDR2 (germline): MNHEY, SVGAGI. This CDR3 has 13 residues. The CDR3 protein is CASSSVSGETQYF. The DNA for the CDR3 is TGTGCCAGCAGTAGCGTATCGGGAGAGACCCAGTACTTC.

This clone was counted a single time. The chain couples TRBV5-1 to TRBJ2-5, with TRBD1 matching over 8 bases. The J call is uncertain, as TRBJ2-7 better fits the DNA end. The germline V gene has CDR1 SGHRS and CDR2 YFSETQ. The CDR3 is made up of 13 amino acids. The CDR3 sequence is CASSLDTGGEQYF. CDR3 in DNA: TGCGCCAGCAGCTTGGATACAGGGGGCGAGCAGTACTTC.

The rearrangement links TRBV6-6 to TRBJ2-1; D might be TRBD2 (6 bases). V lost 7 bases, J lost 2 bases, and 15 bases lay in between. CDR1 and CDR2 (germline): MNHNY, SVGAGI (reference sequence). The length of the CDR3 is 15 residues. This chain's CDR3 is CASTTVGGPYNEQFF. The CDR3, as DNA: TGTGCCAGCACCACCGTGGGGGGACCCTACAATGAGCAGTTCTTC.

There are a few counts of this clone. This sequence joins TRBV5-4 and TRBJ2-2; D unresolved. V was pared by 0 bases and J by 0 bases, with 9 bases between. This CDR3 is 16 amino acids long. Germline lookup yields CDR1 SGHNT and CDR2 YYREEE (reference sequence). Here the CDR3 reads CASSLDAHSNTGELFF. Here the CDR3 DNA reads TGTGCCAGCAGCTTGGATGCTCACTCGAACACCGGGGAGCTGTTTTTT.

V is TRBV18 and J is TRBJ1-3, with a weak D call TRBD1 (5 bases). The CDR3 consists of 16 residues. Trimming shortened V by 4 bases and J by 0 bases, and 13 bases separated the two germline ends. Germline V lookup: CDR1 KGHSH, CDR2 LQKENI. The CDR3 is CASSLGPSVSGNTIYF. The CDR3 DNA is TGTGCCAGCTCACTGGGGCCGTCGGTCTCTGGAAACACCATATATTTT.

The chain is built from TRBV9 and TRBJ1-2; the match to TRBD1 covers 9 bases. The trim removed 3 bases at V and 4 bases at J, leaving 10 bases unmatched. The V gene's germline CDR1 is SGDLS and CDR2 YYNGEE. CDR3 length equals 16 residues. The CDR3 loop is CASSGTGGDYLYGYTF. Here the CDR3 DNA reads TGTGCCAGCAGCGGTACAGGGGGCGACTACCTCTATGGCTACACCTTC.

The chain uses TRBV10-2 and TRBJ1-1, with D perhaps matching TRBD1 (6 bases). CDR3 size: 13 residues. Trimming left V 8 bases short and J 10 bases short, with 20 bases between. CDR1 is WSHSY and CDR2 is SAAADI in the germline V gene. The CDR3 DNA reads as TGCGCCAGCTCATTGCTATTGAGAGGGGGAGCTTTCTTT. Its translation is CASSLLLRGGAFF.

The chain combines TRBV2 with TRBJ2-7; tentative D call: TRBD1 (6 bases). The V end was cut by 5 bases, the J end by 13 bases, with 15 bases between. The length of the CDR3 is 11 residues. Per the germline V gene, CDR1 is SNHLY and CDR2 is FYNNEI. The CDR3 DNA reads as TGTGCCAGCAGTCAACAGACAGGCGGTTACTTC. This gives the protein CASSQQTGGYF. Full variable domain (rest looked up from reference TRBV2 and TRBJ2-7): EPEVTQTPSHQVTQMGQEVILRCVPISNHLYFYWYRQILGQKVEFLVSFYNNEISEKSEIFDDQFSVERPDGSNFTLKIRSTKLEDSAMYFCASSQQTGGYFGPGTRLTVT.

V is TRBV5-4 and J is TRBJ1-2; possible D gene TRBD1, 6 bases. This CDR3 comprises 14 residues. CDR1 is SGHNT and CDR2 is YYREEE in the germline V gene (reference sequence). V was trimmed by 5 bases and J by 4 bases, leaving 15 bases between them. The CDR3 loop is CASRRAAGAYGYTF. The CDR3 DNA is TGTGCCAGCAGGAGGGCCGCAGGGGCCTATGGCTACACCTTC.

This chain uses TRBV9 with TRBJ2-1; 12 nucleotides agree with TRBD2. The CDR3 runs 16 residues. In germline, CDR1 is SGDLS, CDR2 YYNGEE. Unmatched junction bases numbered 10, after V lost 4 bases and J lost 8 bases. The CDR3 nucleotides read TGTGCCAGCAGCTACCCCTCGGGACTAGCGGGTTATGAGCAGTTCTTC. Amino acids: CASSYPSGLAGYEQFF. Drawing the rest from reference TRBV9 and TRBJ2-1, the complete variable domain is DSGVTQTPKHLITATGQRVTLRCSPRSGDLSVYWYQQSLDQGLQFLIQYYNGEERAKGNILERFSAQQFPDLHSELNLSSLELGDSALYFCASSYPSGLAGYEQFFGPGTRLTVL.

V gene TRBV7-2 combines with J gene TRBJ2-5, with a tentative D call TRBD1 (5 bases). Germline CDR1 and CDR2: SGHTA and FQGNSA. The CDR3 is made up of 13 amino acids. V was trimmed by 5 bases and J by 3 bases, leaving 10 bases between them. CDR3 sequence: CASSRGAEETQYF. CDR3 DNA: TGTGCCAGCAGCCGTGGGGCGGAAGAGACCCAGTACTTC.

The V call is TRBV19, the J call TRBJ1-5; perhaps TRBD1 as D (6 bases). The V and J ends lost 6 bases and 2 bases respectively, with 11 bases between them. This CDR3 has 14 residues. Germline V gene data show CDR1 as LNHDA and CDR2 as SQIVND (reference sequence). DNA for the CDR3: TGTGCCAGTAGGATTTCAGGGGGCAATCAGCCCCAGCATTTT. Amino acid sequence: CASRISGGNQPQHF.

This sequence joins TRBV5-4 and TRBJ2-3; 9 bases fit TRBD2. The CDR3 spans 15 residues. The V and J ends lost 5 bases and 1 base, in that order; junction bases with no gene match: 5. CDR1 SGHNT and CDR2 YYREEE come from the germline V gene (reference sequence). The CDR3 bases are TGTGCCAGCAGACGAGCGGGGGGTGGCACAGATACGCAGTATTTT. Translating gives CASRRAGGGTDTQYF.

Note on this clone: Other nucleotide sequences in the sample specify the same CDR3. The V gene is TRBV4-1, the J gene TRBJ1-5; D unclear. V dropped 1 base and J dropped 0 bases, with 7 bases sitting between them. Germline CDR1 reads MGHRA; CDR2 reads YSYEKL. The CDR3 length is 15 residues. CDR3 DNA sequence: TGCGCCAGCAGCCAAGCGCCAGGTAGCAATCAGCCCCAGCATTTT. It encodes CASSQAPGSNQPQHF.

This chain links TRBV7-2 with TRBJ2-1, with TRBD2 identical over 9 bases. Germline loops: CDR1 SGHTA, CDR2 FQGNSA. This CDR3 spans 16 amino acids. V shed 5 bases and J 8 bases; nucleotides not matched to a gene: 13. Here the CDR3 DNA reads TGTGCCAGCAGCGAAACTTGGAGGCTAGCGGGGTATGAGCAGTTCTTC. It codes for CASSETWRLAGYEQFF.

The chain recombines TRBV11-1 with TRBJ1-2; 8 bases align to TRBD1. CDR3 size: 16 residues. The ends lost 5 bases at V and 5 bases at J; junction bases unmatched: 13. Germline CDR1 reads SGHAT; CDR2 reads FQDESV (reference sequence). Here the CDR3 DNA reads TGTGCCAGCAGCGTTAGCATCGACAGGGGCCAATATGGCTACACCTTC. It is translated as CASSVSIDRGQYGYTF.

This chain links TRBV5-1 with TRBJ2-5; weak D call: TRBD2 (7 bases). CDR1 and CDR2 from the germline V gene are SGHRS and YFSETQ. The CDR3 is 16 amino acids. V was cut by 7 bases and J by 5 bases, with 24 bases left in between. CDR3 loop: CASEPGAGAPGETQYF. As DNA, the CDR3 is TGCGCCAGCGAACCTGGCGCGGGGGCCCCCGGGGAGACCCAGTACTTC.

The chain links TRBV9 to TRBJ1-5; TRBD1 aligns across 7 bases. The CDR3 runs to 15 residues. V dropped 4 bases and J dropped 6; count of bases not matched to a gene: 10. CDR1 and CDR2 from the germline V gene are SGDLS and YYNGEE. The CDR3 DNA follows: TGTGCCAGCAGCCCAGGGGGACTTCCAGGTCAGCCCCAGCATTTT. Amino acids: CASSPGGLPGQPQHF. Full variable domain (remainder filled in from reference TRBV9 and TRBJ1-5): DSGVTQTPKHLITATGQRVTLRCSPRSGDLSVYWYQQSLDQGLQFLIQYYNGEERAKGNILERFSAQQFPDLHSELNLSSLELGDSALYFCASSPGGLPGQPQHFGDGTRLSIL.

The gene calls are TRBV6-5 and TRBJ1-1; weak D call: TRBD1 (5 bases). This CDR3 is built from 12 residues. Deletions cut 8 bases from V and 0 bases from J, with 7 bases between. Germline assignment: CDR1 MNHEY and CDR2 SVGAGI. The CDR3 loop is CASGHMNTEAFF. The CDR3 DNA is TGTGCCAGCGGACACATGAACACTGAAGCTTTCTTT.

CDR3 amino acids: CASSAGDSSGEKLFF. Written as DNA, the CDR3 is TGTGCCAGCAGCGCCGGGGACAGCTCGGGCGAAAAACTGTTTTTT. The chain joins TRBV9 to TRBJ1-4; 7 nucleotides align to TRBD1. V was pared by 3 bases and J by 8 bases, with 10 bases of the junction left unmatched. Per germline, CDR1 SGDLS and CDR2 YYNGEE. The CDR3 extends over 15 amino acids.

This rearrangement joins TRBV18 to TRBJ1-5; D remains ambiguous. CDR1 and CDR2 from the germline V gene are KGHSH and LQKENI. Trimming took off 6 bases at V and 2 bases at J, with 11 bases between the two ends. The CDR3 loop spans 14 amino acids. CDR3 bases: TGTGCCAGCTCCCCAGGCGGGGGCAATCAGCCCCAGCATTTT. It yields the protein CASSPGGGNQPQHF.

This chain links TRBV7-9 with TRBJ1-2, with unresolved D. Germline values: CDR1 SEHNR, CDR2 FQNEAQ (reference sequence). Trimming took 2 bases from V and 2 from J, leaving 9 bases between them. This CDR3 contains 14 residues. The CDR3 reads CASSLPGSNYGYTF. The CDR3 DNA reads TGTGCCAGCAGCTTACCCGGGTCGAACTATGGCTACACCTTC.

The chain links TRBV7-3 to TRBJ2-2; D remains unclear. The germline V and J ends were trimmed by 0 bases and 0 bases, with 8 bases remaining between them. The CDR3 runs 16 residues. CDR1 and CDR2 (germline): SGHTA, FQGTGA. The CDR3 DNA sequence: TGTGCCAGCAGCTTAACAGGCCTAGCGAACACCGGGGAGCTGTTTTTT. Protein: CASSLTGLANTGELFF.

This clone was picked up one time. The chain joins TRBV5-4 to TRBJ1-3, with 9 bases identical to TRBD1. The CDR3 is made up of 16 amino acids. V dropped 0 bases and J dropped 1; count of bases not matched to a gene: 2. Germline V gene sequence: CDR1 SGHNT, CDR2 YYREEE (reference sequence). The CDR3 coding sequence is TGTGCCAGCAGCTTGGAACAGGGGGCGTCTGGAAACACCATATATTTT. This codes for CASSLEQGASGNTIYF.

The chain joins TRBV4-1 to TRBJ2-5; 12 nucleotides agree with TRBD1. CDR3 length equals 18 residues. CDR1 MGHRA and CDR2 YSYEKL come from the germline V gene. V trimming: 2 bases; J trimming: 4 bases; junction bases outside the gene matches: 11. DNA for the CDR3: TGCGCCAGCAGCCAATACGGGACAGGGGGCGCCCCGGGAGAGACCCAGTACTTC. As protein: CASSQYGTGGAPGETQYF.

The V call is TRBV5-1, the J call TRBJ1-5; maybe TRBD1 (6 bases). This CDR3 comprises 15 residues. CDR1 and CDR2 from the germline V gene are SGHRS and YFSETQ. The ends were cut back, 4 bases at V and 0 bases at J, with 11 bases in the middle. The DNA for the CDR3 is TGCGCCAGCAGCGTGGACAGCAATAGCAATCAGCCCCAGCATTTT. Translating gives CASSVDSNSNQPQHF.

The V call is TRBV6-5, the J call TRBJ2-7, with a weak D call TRBD1 (6 bases). The CDR3 is 15 residues long. V dropped 1 base and J dropped 2 bases, with 12 bases sitting between them. Germline V gives CDR1 MNHEY, CDR2 SVGAGI. The DNA for the CDR3 is TGTGCCAGCAGTTACTTGGGACACCTACCCTACGAGCAGTACTTC. This gives the protein CASSYLGHLPYEQYF.